What follows describes a single T cell receptor beta chain. Generated by immunoSEQ multiplex PCR, the TCRdb table keeps only in-frame clones and is missing some. The sample contains nearly 25,000 clones, roughly 90% of which appear only once. This entry belongs to a study of OX40 agonist ivuxolimab in advanced cancers. Trimming took 2 bases from V and 8 from J; bases not matched to a gene: 6. CDR1 and CDR2 from the germline V gene are MNHEY and SVGAGI. The CDR3 is made up of 14 amino acids. The TCR comes from an adult with an advanced solid tumor such as melanoma, head and neck, liver or kidney cancer. This specimen consisted of CD4+ or CD8+ T cells sorted from blood, obtained in a trial of the OX40 agonist ivuxolimab. V and J are TRBV6-5 and TRBJ2-1, with 7 bases lining up with TRBD1. Here the CDR3 reads CASSYARGIYEQFF. In DNA form, the CDR3 reads TGTGCCAGCAGTTACGCCAGGGGGATATATGAGCAGTTCTTC.